The 12 T cell receptor beta chains below come from one sample, sequenced in a study of T-cell memory formation after mild COVID-19. MiXCR was run by TCRdb on the 5' RACE reads, yielding one entry per CDR3 protein. Of roughly 150,000 distinct CDR3 sequences listed, more than 14% were seen once; the top ten hold 13% to 15%. The sequencing sample was made of PBMCs or a T cell subset sorted from them (not recorded which). These receptor sequences come from an adult woman who had mild COVID-19 (a few samples of this study predate the infection). Cell type and time point are not known.

This clonotype has at least ten counts. The chain employs TRBV12-3 or TRBV12-4 and TRBJ2-1, with 7 bases that match TRBD2. The V gene end was trimmed by 5 bases and the J gene end by 9 bases; junction bases not matched to a gene: 4. The CDR3 is 12 residues long. CDR3 nucleotide sequence: TGTGCCAGCAGTGTGACTAGCCGTGAGCAGTTCTTC. It specifies CASSVTSREQFF.

V usage is TRBV14 and J usage is TRBJ2-3; 8 nucleotides agree with TRBD1. The CDR3 extends over 14 amino acids. Losses at the gene ends were 4 bases for V and 6 bases for J; bases not matched to a gene: 6. CDR1 is SGHDN and CDR2 is FVKESK in the germline V gene. CDR3 amino acids: CASSPRTGSDTQYF. The CDR3 DNA reads TGTGCCAGCAGCCCCCGGACAGGGAGTGATACGCAGTATTTT. Together with reference TRBV14 and TRBJ2-3, the CDR3 gives the full variable domain: EAGVTQFPSHSVIEKGQTVTLRCDPISGHDNLYWYRRVMGKEIKFLLHFVKESKQDESGMPNNRFLAERTGGTYSTLKVQPAELEDSGVYFCASSPRTGSDTQYFGPGTRLTVL.

This clonotype has only a few counts. This chain connects TRBV3-1 to TRBJ1-6; 7 bases agree with TRBD1. V lost 1 base and J lost 9; bases outside the gene matches: 9. The CDR3 runs to 16 residues. Germline V gene sequence: CDR1 LGHDT, CDR2 YNNKEL (reference sequence). The CDR3: CASSQVGQISASPLHF. In DNA, the CDR3 is TGTGCCAGCAGCCAAGTGGGACAGATATCGGCTTCACCCCTCCACTTT.

This clonotype was found a few times. The chain employs TRBV6-5 and TRBJ2-7, with D perhaps TRBD1 (6 bases). This CDR3 has 16 amino acids. The germline CDR1 and CDR2 sequences are MNHEY and SVGAGI. V lost 2 bases to trimming and J lost 2 bases, with 16 bases between them. Here the CDR3 DNA reads TGTGCCAGCAGTTACCTTAGGACAGTGAATACCTACGAGCAGTACTTC. Translating it yields CASSYLRTVNTYEQYF.

In its sample, this clonotype was seen many times. This rearrangement joins TRBV29-1 to TRBJ2-5, with D perhaps TRBD1 or TRBD2 (5 bases each). There are 14 residues in the CDR3. CDR1 is SQVTM and CDR2 is ANQGSEA in the germline V gene. V was trimmed by 5 bases and J by 0 bases, leaving 13 bases between them. The CDR3 DNA is TGCAGCGTTCCGTTTAGGGGAGACCAAGAGACCCAGTACTTC. Translation gives CSVPFRGDQETQYF.

This clonotype was seen a few times. The J gene is TRBJ1-1, the V gene TRBV4-1, with D unclear. Trimming took 1 base from V and 3 from J, leaving 24 bases between them. The CDR3 totals 19 residues. Looked up from germline, CDR1 is MGHRA and CDR2 is YSYEKL. CDR3 amino acids: CASSQVGFREGRVYTEAFF. The CDR3, as DNA: TGCGCCAGCAGCCAAGTTGGCTTCCGGGAGGGCCGTGTGTACACTGAAGCTTTCTTT.

The chain combines TRBV20-1 with TRBJ1-5; D may be TRBD1 (5 bases). Germline V gene data show CDR1 as DFQATT and CDR2 as SNEGSKA (reference sequence). This CDR3 has 14 amino acids. Trimming took off 5 bases at V and 4 bases at J, with 15 bases between the two ends. Here the CDR3 DNA reads TGCAGTGCTGCCCTGGGGCAGCCGAATCAGCCCCAGCATTTT. Encoded protein: CSAALGQPNQPQHF.

This clonotype showed up many times. The chain recombines TRBV6-5 with TRBJ1-1; TRBD1 might be the D (5 bases). Germline V gene sequence: CDR1 MNHEY, CDR2 SVGAGI. The V gene lost 0 bases and the J gene lost 4 bases, with 12 bases spanning the gap. There are 15 residues in the CDR3. The CDR3 coding sequence is TGTGCCAGCAGTTACTCGAGGGGTTGGGGCACTGAAGCTTTCTTT. This translates into CASSYSRGWGTEAFF.

J is TRBJ1-2 and V is TRBV12-3 or TRBV12-4; D ambiguous. The CDR3 is 11 residues long. The ends were cut back, 7 bases at V and 2 bases at J, with 5 bases in the middle. In nucleotides, the CDR3 is TGTGCCAGCACTGCAAACTATGGCTACACCTTC. Its translation is CASTANYGYTF.

This sequence joins TRBV2 and TRBJ2-2, with unresolved D. V was shortened by 7 bases and J by 1 base, with 4 bases between the two germline ends. Per germline, CDR1 SNHLY and CDR2 FYNNEI. The CDR3 runs to 12 residues. DNA for the CDR3: TGTGCCAGCATCGAGAACACCGGGGAGCTGTTTTTT. Its protein product is CASIENTGELFF.

This clonotype was found a few times. The chain has TRBV24-1 and TRBJ1-2, with 9 bases that match TRBD1. After removal of 7 bases from V and 2 bases from J, the junction contained 4 bases not matched to a gene. From germline, CDR1 is KGHDR and CDR2 SFDVKD. CDR3 length: 14 amino acids. This CDR3 reads CATRGTGPNYGYTF. CDR3 DNA sequence: TGTGCCACCAGGGGGACAGGGCCGAACTATGGCTACACCTTC.

This clonotype was found a few times. This chain connects TRBV3-1 to TRBJ2-3, with 15 bases lining up with TRBD2. After removal of 3 bases from V and 0 bases from J, the junction contained 7 bases not matched to a gene. The CDR3 extends over 19 amino acids. Germline V lookup: CDR1 LGHDT, CDR2 YNNKEL (reference sequence). DNA for the CDR3: TGTGCCAGCAGCCAGGGACTAGCGGGGGGCAAACGAAGCACAGATACGCAGTATTTT. Amino acid sequence: CASSQGLAGGKRSTDTQYF.